This is a list of T cell receptor beta chains from one sample in a study of blood T cells in healthy people across ages. A single record per CDR3 protein comes from TCRdb applying MiXCR to the 5' RACE reads. Of 600,000 or so distinct CDR3 sequences listed, about 21% are singletons. Sequenced sample: blood. These receptor sequences come from a man in his 70s in good health. The CDR3 runs from the conserved cysteine through the conserved F or W. The order of the fields is clone size, CDR3 length, D gene, V gene, J gene, CDR3 protein, CDR3 DNA. D genes are given only for firm matches. Not all rows give a size; the values are once, few, many and, for expanded clones, a class.

abundance: -; len: 15; d_gene: TRBD2; v_gene: TRBV3-1; j_gene: TRBJ2-7; CDR3aa: CASSQPSSGGYEQYF; CDR3nt: TGTGCCAGCAGCCAGCCCTCTAGCGGGGGCTACGAGCAGTACTTC
abundance: -; len: 16; d_gene: TRBD1; v_gene: TRBV5-1; j_gene: TRBJ2-7; CDR3aa: CASSLGQGGLSYEQYF; CDR3nt: TGCGCCAGCAGCTTGGGACAGGGCGGCCTCTCCTACGAGCAGTACTTC
abundance: many; len: 16; d_gene: TRBD2; v_gene: TRBV7-3; j_gene: TRBJ2-3; CDR3aa: CASSPGLAGSTDTQYF; CDR3nt: TGTGCCAGCAGCCCCGGACTAGCGGGAAGCACAGATACGCAGTATTTT
abundance: few; len: 15; d_gene: -; v_gene: TRBV24-1; j_gene: TRBJ2-4; CDR3aa: CATSDNGSSKNIQYF; CDR3nt: TGTGCCACCAGTGATAACGGGTCGTCAAAAAACATTCAGTACTTC
abundance: -; len: 13; d_gene: TRBD2; v_gene: TRBV29-1; j_gene: TRBJ2-1; CDR3aa: CSVEGLAGEEQFF; CDR3nt: TGCAGCGTTGAAGGTCTAGCGGGAGAGGAGCAGTTCTTC
abundance: -; len: 14; d_gene: TRBD2; v_gene: TRBV7-2; j_gene: TRBJ2-7; CDR3aa: CASGKAGERSEQYF; CDR3nt: TGTGCCAGCGGCAAGGCGGGAGAACGAAGTGAGCAGTACTTC
abundance: few; len: 14; d_gene: TRBD1; v_gene: TRBV18; j_gene: TRBJ2-5; CDR3aa: CASSPRTGTETQYF; CDR3nt: TGTGCCAGCTCACCGCGGACAGGGACAGAGACCCAGTACTTC
abundance: -; len: 14; d_gene: -; v_gene: TRBV7-9; j_gene: TRBJ2-5; CDR3aa: CASSRTGREETQYF; CDR3nt: TGTGCCAGCAGCCGGACAGGGAGGGAAGAGACCCAGTACTTC
abundance: many; len: 13; d_gene: TRBD1; v_gene: TRBV2; j_gene: TRBJ2-5; CDR3aa: CASSGTGEETQYF; CDR3nt: TGTGCCAGCAGTGGGACAGGAGAAGAGACCCAGTACTTC
abundance: -; len: 14; d_gene: TRBD1; v_gene: TRBV10-3; j_gene: TRBJ2-7; CDR3aa: CAISMRQGIYEQYF; CDR3nt: TGTGCCATCAGTATGAGACAGGGTATCTACGAGCAGTACTTC
abundance: -; len: 12; d_gene: TRBD1; v_gene: TRBV7-2; j_gene: TRBJ1-2; CDR3aa: CASGQGVYGYTF; CDR3nt: TGTGCCAGTGGACAGGGGGTATATGGCTACACCTTC
abundance: many; len: 13; d_gene: -; v_gene: TRBV6-2/TRBV6-3; j_gene: TRBJ1-5; CDR3aa: CASSYSTSQPQHF; CDR3nt: TGTGCCAGCAGTTACTCAACCAGTCAGCCCCAGCATTTT
abundance: -; len: 14; d_gene: -; v_gene: TRBV7-2; j_gene: TRBJ2-7; CDR3aa: CASTHVGQAYEQYF; CDR3nt: TGTGCCAGCACCCACGTAGGCCAGGCCTACGAGCAGTACTTC
abundance: many; len: 15; d_gene: TRBD1; v_gene: TRBV9; j_gene: TRBJ2-1; CDR3aa: CASSAQGAVGNEQFF; CDR3nt: TGTGCCAGCAGCGCACAGGGGGCCGTGGGCAATGAGCAGTTCTTC
abundance: few; len: 17; d_gene: -; v_gene: TRBV7-9; j_gene: TRBJ2-7; CDR3aa: CASSLAIGGGSSYEQYF; CDR3nt: TGTGCCAGCAGCTTAGCGATTGGGGGAGGTAGTTCCTACGAGCAGTACTTC
abundance: few; len: 13; d_gene: -; v_gene: TRBV5-6; j_gene: TRBJ2-1; CDR3aa: CASSLVQINEQFF; CDR3nt: TGTGCCAGCAGCTTGGTTCAGATCAATGAGCAGTTCTTC
abundance: -; len: 13; d_gene: TRBD2; v_gene: TRBV29-1; j_gene: TRBJ2-7; CDR3aa: CSVDASGSHEQYF; CDR3nt: TGCAGCGTTGACGCTAGCGGGAGCCACGAGCAGTACTTC
abundance: -; len: 14; d_gene: -; v_gene: TRBV20-1; j_gene: TRBJ1-4; CDR3aa: CSASKGLLNEKLFF; CDR3nt: TGCAGTGCTAGCAAGGGACTGTTAAATGAAAAACTGTTTTTT
abundance: -; len: 17; d_gene: TRBD2; v_gene: TRBV28; j_gene: TRBJ2-7; CDR3aa: CASSASQGAGVNYEQYF; CDR3nt: TGTGCCAGCAGTGCCTCCCAGGGAGCGGGAGTTAACTACGAGCAGTACTTC
abundance: -; len: 13; d_gene: -; v_gene: TRBV7-2; j_gene: TRBJ1-3; CDR3aa: CASSYWTADTIYF; CDR3nt: TGTGCCAGCAGCTACTGGACGGCGGACACCATATATTTT
abundance: few; len: 14; d_gene: -; v_gene: TRBV7-6; j_gene: TRBJ2-5; CDR3aa: CASSYGQGGGAQYF; CDR3nt: TGTGCCAGCAGCTACGGACAGGGAGGGGGGGCCCAGTACTTC
abundance: -; len: 17; d_gene: -; v_gene: TRBV28; j_gene: TRBJ2-5; CDR3aa: CASSPPLIGTDQETQYF; CDR3nt: TGTGCCAGCAGCCCCCCGCTGATTGGGACGGACCAAGAGACCCAGTACTTC
abundance: -; len: 14; d_gene: -; v_gene: TRBV7-9; j_gene: TRBJ2-5; CDR3aa: CASSFAGGQETQYF; CDR3nt: TGTGCCAGCAGCTTTGCGGGCGGCCAAGAGACCCAGTACTTC
abundance: many; len: 17; d_gene: TRBD2; v_gene: TRBV25-1; j_gene: TRBJ2-1; CDR3aa: CASSETGTSGNYNEQFF; CDR3nt: TGTGCCAGCAGTGAAACTGGGACTAGCGGGAATTACAATGAGCAGTTCTTC
abundance: many; len: 17; d_gene: TRBD2; v_gene: TRBV13; j_gene: TRBJ2-7; CDR3aa: CASSWRTSTLSSYEQYF; CDR3nt: TGTGCCAGCAGCTGGCGGACTAGTACCCTTAGCTCCTACGAGCAGTACTTC
abundance: few; len: 12; d_gene: -; v_gene: TRBV20-1; j_gene: TRBJ1-2; CDR3aa: CSAKEISYGYTF; CDR3nt: TGCAGTGCTAAGGAGATCTCTTATGGCTACACCTTC
abundance: -; len: 15; d_gene: -; v_gene: TRBV9; j_gene: TRBJ2-5; CDR3aa: CASSVAGNNQEAQYF; CDR3nt: TGTGCCAGCAGCGTAGCGGGAAACAACCAAGAGGCCCAGTACTTC
abundance: -; len: 14; d_gene: -; v_gene: TRBV30; j_gene: TRBJ1-5; CDR3aa: CAWSRDNSNQPQHF; CDR3nt: TGTGCCTGGAGTCGGGACAATAGCAATCAGCCCCAGCATTTT
abundance: -; len: 15; d_gene: -; v_gene: TRBV20-1; j_gene: TRBJ2-7; CDR3aa: CSARDPFQISYEQYF; CDR3nt: TGCAGTGCTAGAGACCCATTTCAGATATCCTACGAGCAGTACTTC